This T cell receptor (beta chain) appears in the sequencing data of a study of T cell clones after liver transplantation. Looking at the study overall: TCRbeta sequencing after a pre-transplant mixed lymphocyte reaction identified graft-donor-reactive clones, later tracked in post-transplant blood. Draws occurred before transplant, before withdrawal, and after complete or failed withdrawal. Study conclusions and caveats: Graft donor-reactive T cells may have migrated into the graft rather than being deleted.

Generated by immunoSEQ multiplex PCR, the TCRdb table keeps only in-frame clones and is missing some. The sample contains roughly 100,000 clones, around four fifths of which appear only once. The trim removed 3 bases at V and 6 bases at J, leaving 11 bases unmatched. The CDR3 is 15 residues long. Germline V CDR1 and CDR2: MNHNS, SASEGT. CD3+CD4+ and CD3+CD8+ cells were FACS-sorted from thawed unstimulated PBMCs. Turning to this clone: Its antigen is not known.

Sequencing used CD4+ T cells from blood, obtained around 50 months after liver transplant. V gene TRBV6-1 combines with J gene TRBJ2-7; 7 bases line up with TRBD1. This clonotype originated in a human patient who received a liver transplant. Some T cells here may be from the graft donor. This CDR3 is CASSDSRDRGVEQYF. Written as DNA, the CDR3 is TGTGCCAGCAGTGATTCCCGGGACAGAGGGGTCGAGCAGTACTTC.